The 14 T cell receptor beta chains in this list originate from one sample, sequenced in a study of early T cells in non-severe SARS-CoV-2 infection. Via MiXCR, TCRdb re-called the 5' RACE reads, giving one row per CDR3 protein. Of around 110,000 distinct CDR3 sequences in the sample, 11% were seen once. The sample taken for sequencing was whole blood. These receptors all stem from an adult who was a healthcare worker with PCR-confirmed SARS-CoV-2 infection or an uninfected control (not recorded which).

The table lists this clonotype with many counts. The V and J genes are TRBV7-9 and TRBJ2-7; TRBD2 aligns across 12 bases. The CDR3 length is 19 residues. The germline gives CDR1 SEHNR, CDR2 FQNEAQ (reference sequence). V lost 2 bases to trimming and J lost 0 bases; unmatched junction nucleotides: 11. The CDR3 here is CASSLTGLAGGSSSYEQYF. As DNA, the CDR3 is TGTGCCAGCAGCTTAACTGGGCTAGCGGGAGGGTCAAGCTCCTACGAGCAGTACTTC.

This clonotype has ten or more counts. The chain carries TRBV7-9 and TRBJ1-1; possibly TRBD1 for D (5 bases). Germline V lookup: CDR1 SEHNR, CDR2 FQNEAQ (reference sequence). CDR3 length equals 14 residues. V was cut by 4 bases and J by 0 bases, with 9 bases left in between. The chain's CDR3 is CASSSPGVNTEAFF. In nucleotides, the CDR3 is TGTGCCAGCAGCTCACCGGGGGTGAACACTGAAGCTTTCTTT.

A few counts support this clonotype. In DNA form, the CDR3 reads TGCAGTGCTGTGGGGACTAGCGGGAGCTTCAATGAGCAGTTCTTC. Residues: CSAVGTSGSFNEQFF. V and J are TRBV20-1 and TRBJ2-1, with 14 bases fitting TRBD2. This CDR3 has 15 amino acids. V shed 5 bases and J 6 bases; nucleotides not matched to a gene: 6. Germline V CDR1 and CDR2: DFQATT, SNEGSKA (reference sequence).

V gene TRBV29-1 combines with J gene TRBJ2-7; D possibly corresponds to TRBD2 (6 bases). Germline V lookup: CDR1 SQVTM, CDR2 ANQGSEA. Trimming took off 6 bases at V and 7 bases at J, with 16 bases between the two ends. This CDR3 has 12 residues. CDR3 residues: CSVRDSLREQYF. The CDR3 DNA sequence: TGCAGCGTCCGGGACTCCCTGCGAGAGCAGTACTTC.

This clonotype appeared a few times. One end of the junction varies from germline; a read error may be responsible. This chain links TRBV12-3 or TRBV12-4 with TRBJ1-1; D is ambiguous. The CDR3 loop spans 13 amino acids. CDR3 coding DNA: TGTGCCAGCAGTCTCCGTGGGAACAATGAAGCTTTCTTT. This codes for CASSLRGNNEAFF.

This clonotype has a count of ten or more. The chain uses TRBV6-6 and TRBJ2-1; D ambiguous. Trimming cost V 0 bases and J 7 bases, with 10 bases left between them. Germline-derived CDR1 and CDR2 are MNHNY and SVGAGI (reference sequence). There are 14 residues in the CDR3. The CDR3 is CASSYSPLGNEQFF. The CDR3 region has the DNA TGTGCCAGCAGTTACTCCCCCTTGGGGAATGAGCAGTTCTTC.

This clonotype was counted many times. CDR3: CASSLGAGQRNEQFF. In nucleotides, the CDR3 is TGCGCCAGCAGCTTGGGAGCGGGACAGAGAAATGAGCAGTTCTTC. This chain links TRBV5-1 with TRBJ2-1, with D possibly called TRBD1 or TRBD2 (7 bases each). This CDR3 spans 15 amino acids. The germline gives CDR1 SGHRS, CDR2 YFSETQ. Trimming took off 0 bases at V and 7 bases at J, with 14 bases between the two ends.

This clonotype came up a few times. The V and J genes are TRBV18 and TRBJ1-6; D not resolved. Germline V gene data show CDR1 as KGHSH and CDR2 as LQKENI. The CDR3 is made up of 13 amino acids. Deletions cut 3 bases from V and 10 bases from J, with 10 bases between. Written as DNA, the CDR3 is TGTGCCAGCTCACCCGACTTGGAATCACCCCTCCACTTT. Protein sequence: CASSPDLESPLHF.

A few counts support this clonotype. Here the CDR3 DNA reads TGTGCCAGCAGTTTATCTTATCGGGACAGGGGATTAGATACGCAGTATTTT. It translates to CASSLSYRDRGLDTQYF. The chain recombines TRBV28 with TRBJ2-3; TRBD1 aligns across 10 bases. V was clipped by 1 base and J by 5 bases; unmatched bases: 9. The V gene's germline CDR1 is MDHEN and CDR2 SYDVKM. The CDR3 runs 17 residues.

This clonotype turned up a few times. This rearrangement joins TRBV19 to TRBJ1-5; D remains ambiguous. Trimming stripped 3 bases from V and 6 bases from J, with 9 bases between. The CDR3 is 13 residues long. The V gene's germline CDR1 is LNHDA and CDR2 SQIVND (reference sequence). The CDR3 loop is CASSILGSQPQHF. CDR3 bases: TGTGCCAGTAGTATTCTGGGGAGTCAGCCCCAGCATTTT.

With regard to this clonotype: This may be a read error: a much more frequent sequence differs by one nucleotide. The genes are TRBV27 and TRBJ2-3; D possibly uses TRBD1 or TRBD2 (5 bases each). Trimming took off 3 bases at V and 0 bases at J, with 13 bases between the two ends. Germline V lookup: CDR1 MNHEY, CDR2 SMNVEV (reference sequence). This CDR3 is built from 16 residues. CDR3 amino acids: CASSLYGDLSTDTQYF. Written as DNA, the CDR3 is TGTGCCAGCAGTTTGTACGGGGACCTTAGCACAGATACGCAGTATTTT.

DNA of the CDR3: TGTGCCAGCAGCCACCGGACAGTTCAAGAGACCCAGTACTTC. Its translation: CASSHRTVQETQYF. This chain links TRBV3-1 with TRBJ2-5; D may be TRBD1 (6 bases). CDR1 is LGHDT and CDR2 is YNNKEL in the germline V gene (reference sequence). V lost 3 bases to trimming and J lost 2 bases, with 10 bases between them. This CDR3 has 14 amino acids.

The J gene is TRBJ2-4, the V gene TRBV28, with 10 bases lining up with TRBD2. The CDR3 is 16 residues long. Germline V gene data show CDR1 as MDHEN and CDR2 as SYDVKM. J gave up 5 bases and V 2 bases, and 6 bases lay outside the gene matches. The CDR3 coding sequence is TGTGCCAGCAGTTTAGGAGTAGCGGGAGGCCAAAACATTCAGTACTTC. It specifies CASSLGVAGGQNIQYF.

This clonotype was seen many times. The chain couples TRBV25-1 to TRBJ2-7; perhaps D is TRBD1 or TRBD2 (5 bases each). V was clipped by 6 bases and J by 4 bases, with 13 bases between them. The length of the CDR3 is 13 residues. Germline V gene sequence: CDR1 MGHDK, CDR2 SYGVNS. In DNA form, the CDR3 reads TGTGCCAGCAGCCGCTCGGGGCTTTACGAGCAGTACTTC. Translating gives CASSRSGLYEQYF.